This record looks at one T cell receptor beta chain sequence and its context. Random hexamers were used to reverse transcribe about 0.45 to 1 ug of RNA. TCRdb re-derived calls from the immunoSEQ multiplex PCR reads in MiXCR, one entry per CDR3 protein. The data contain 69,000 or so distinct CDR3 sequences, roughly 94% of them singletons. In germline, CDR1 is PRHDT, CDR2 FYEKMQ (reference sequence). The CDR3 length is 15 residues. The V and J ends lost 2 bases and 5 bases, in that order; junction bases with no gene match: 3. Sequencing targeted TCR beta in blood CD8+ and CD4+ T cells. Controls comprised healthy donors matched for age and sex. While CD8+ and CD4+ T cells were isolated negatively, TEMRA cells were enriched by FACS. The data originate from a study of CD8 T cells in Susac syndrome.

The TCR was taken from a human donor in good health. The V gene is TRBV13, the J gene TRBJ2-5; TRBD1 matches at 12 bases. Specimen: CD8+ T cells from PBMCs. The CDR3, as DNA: TGTGCCAGCAGCTTAATGGGACAGGGGGCGGAGACCCAGTACTTC. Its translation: CASSLMGQGAETQYF.